The entry below describes one TCR beta chain. This entry is derived from a study of Ad26.COV2.S vaccination and SARS-CoV-2 variants. Assay: immunoSEQ multiplex PCR; the TCRdb copy retains only in-frame clones and omits some. This sample has about 480,000 clones, with around 90% found just once. This sample's treatment: over 15 received Ad26.COV2.S at low or high dose, single or two shots; several received placebo; per-sample allocation not given. All samples were drawn on day 63, counting from the first vaccine or placebo injection. V was shortened by 5 bases and J by 5 bases, with 12 bases between the two germline ends. CDR3 length: 13 residues. Germline CDR1 and CDR2: MNHEY and SMNVEV (reference sequence).

This chain links TRBV27 with TRBJ1-1, with D possibly TRBD1 on 6 matching bases. This TCR was recovered from a person between 18 and 65 years old who received the Ad26.COV2.S COVID-19 vaccine or a placebo. Sample: peripheral blood, taken in a trial of Ad26.COV2.S vaccine versus placebo. DNA of the CDR3: TGTGCCAGCAGTCTCTCAGGGGTTACTGAAGCTTTCTTT. Translating it yields CASSLSGVTEAFF.